This TCR beta chain was captured by sequencing in a study of blood T cell repertoires in COVID-19. At the level of the study: Spain, Italy and the United States supplied samples that represented acute and convalescent COVID-19. From T cells, B-cell-depleted T cells, or PBMCs came the material, which was cDNA or gDNA.

In germline, CDR1 is LGHDT, CDR2 YNNKEL (reference sequence). The ends were cut back, 1 base at V and 3 bases at J, with 13 bases in the middle. The CDR3 runs to 16 residues. Data came from immunoSEQ multiplex PCR; TCRdb stores just in-frame clones and leaves some out. The sample lists about 80,000 clones, about 91% occurring once. The chain combines TRBV3-1 (or the pseudogene TRBV3-2) with TRBJ2-1; possible D gene TRBD2, 5 bases. The receptor comes from a woman older than 75 with acute or convalescent COVID-19. The sample taken for sequencing was peripheral blood. CDR3 protein: CASSQAGGPLYNEQFF. DNA of the CDR3: TGTGCCAGCAGCCAAGCAGGAGGCCCCCTCTACAATGAGCAGTTCTTC.